Here is one T cell receptor beta chain with its context. V shed 6 bases and J shed 0 bases, with 12 bases lying between them. The V gene's germline CDR1 is LNHNV and CDR2 YYDKDF (reference sequence). The CDR3 has 15 residues. The entry originates in a study of blood T cell repertoires in COVID-19. Study-wide background: Some COVID-19 samples were acute and others convalescent; all came from the United States, Italy and Spain. PBMCs, B-cell-depleted T cells, or T cells were the source of the cDNA or gDNA that made up the material.

In the authors' workflow: Amplification with reference gene primers provided the estimates of nucleated cell counts. The repertoire was sequenced with immunoSEQ multiplex PCR; TCRdb's copy has only in-frame clones and lacks some. Clonal size and the V and J genes are those of that table, whereas D and trimming came from the DNA. The data show 150,000 to 200,000 clones, roughly four fifths seen once. The rearrangement joins TRBV15 to TRBJ1-3; the D is unclear. The sample comprised peripheral blood. The receptor was derived from a young woman with acute or convalescent COVID-19. The CDR3 region is CATSMLGSSGNTIYF. The CDR3 DNA is TGTGCCACCAGTATGTTGGGCAGCTCTGGAAACACCATATATTTT.